This T cell receptor (beta chain) originates from a study of T cell repertoires in cytomegalovirus infection. Whole-study context: Public TCR beta signatures provided an indication of both CMV infection and a matching HLA type.

TCRdb re-analysed the reads in MiXCR, keeping a single row per CDR3 protein. The table records approximately 120,000 distinct CDR3 sequences, roughly 30% of them present only once. This clonotype was seen repeatedly, ten times or more. Its antigen is unknown. The sample was CD8+ T cells from cultured PBMCs, taken from culture after CMV antigen stimulation. This sequence originates from a human donor in good health (CMV status not recorded). Some clones in this sample may be carry-over from other donors' samples.

The CDR3 sequence is CASSVDGGSVAFF. The CDR3 DNA sequence: TGTGCCAGTAGTGTGGACGGGGGCTCGGTAGCTTTCTTT. J is TRBJ1-1 and V is TRBV19; D is perhaps TRBD1 (6 bases). The V end lost 5 bases, the J end lost 10 bases, and 17 bases lay between the germline ends. There are 13 residues in the CDR3. Looked up from germline, CDR1 is LNHDA and CDR2 is SQIVND (reference sequence).